The 25 T cell receptor beta chains reported below all come from one sample, sequenced in a study of T-cell reconstitution after alpha-beta-depleted transplantation in children (TCRdb year 2016). Library preparation employed PCR. The sequencer listed for this sample is Illumina HiSeq 2500. To normalize quantification of the TCRbeta repertoire, the TCR libraries were built with molecular barcoding that relied on unique molecular identifiers. TCRdb redid the processing of the public reads, applying fastp at Q25 and MiXCR, and retained in-frame beta chains. Records with the same CDR3 protein are collapsed into one entry carrying the most frequent genes and DNA. For this sample the table gives about 190,000 distinct CDR3 sequences, of which 6.5% to 7.5% were detected only once. 3% of the sample is taken by the ten largest. This specimen was PBMCs from the stem cell graft donor, taken from the stem cell graft. These receptors all come from a human donor who donated a stem cell graft to a child with Wiskott-Aldrich syndrome.

This clonotype was observed at least ten times. The chain combines TRBV5-1 with TRBJ2-3; 8 positions match TRBD1. V dropped 9 bases and J dropped 2; count of bases not matched to a gene: 11. CDR1 is SGHRS and CDR2 is YFSETQ in the germline V gene. The CDR3 spans 15 residues. CDR3 sequence: CATKPSDRDTDTQYF. Written as DNA, the CDR3 is TGCGCCACCAAACCTTCGGACAGGGACACAGATACGCAGTATTTT.

This clonotype was seen at least ten times. The rearrangement joins TRBV29-1 to TRBJ2-7; 8 bases line up with TRBD1. The CDR3 is made up of 13 amino acids. Germline CDR1 and CDR2: SQVTM and ANQGSEA. Unmatched junction bases numbered 7, after V lost 2 bases and J lost 7 bases. CDR3 nucleotide sequence: TGCAGCGTTGAAAGTTTCAGGGGGCGTGAGCAGTACTTC. This gives the protein CSVESFRGREQYF.

This clonotype was counted many times. The rearrangement joins TRBV6-5 to TRBJ2-7, with TRBD1 matching over 10 bases. V gave up 2 bases and J gave up 3 bases; unmatched junction bases: 4. The CDR3 runs 15 residues. Germline V CDR1 and CDR2: MNHEY, SVGAGI. In nucleotides, the CDR3 is TGTGCCAGCAGTTACCGGGACAGGGGTCTCTACGAGCAGTACTTC. Its translation: CASSYRDRGLYEQYF.

This clonotype occurred many times. This chain connects TRBV4-1 to TRBJ2-1; no reliable D call. The CDR3 runs 11 residues. Trimming cost V 5 bases and J 9 bases, with 8 bases left between them. Germline V CDR1 and CDR2: MGHRA, YSYEKL. The CDR3 here is CASSYLGEQFF. In DNA, the CDR3 is TGCGCCAGCAGCTACCTGGGTGAGCAGTTCTTC.

This clonotype was counted ten times or more. V and J are TRBV6-5 and TRBJ1-2; D possibly corresponds to TRBD1 (5 bases). Between the trimmed V and J ends, which lost 2 bases and 8 bases, there was a span of 15 bases. CDR3 length: 14 residues. Germline V CDR1 and CDR2: MNHEY, SVGAGI. The CDR3 DNA sequence: TGTGCCAGCAGTTACGTGGGGGGAGTAAGGGGCTACACCTTC. This encodes CASSYVGGVRGYTF.

This clonotype was seen many times. The CDR3 loop is CSARDARVSYEQYF. CDR3 DNA sequence: TGCAGTGCTAGAGATGCGAGGGTCTCCTACGAGCAGTACTTC. The gene calls are TRBV20-1 and TRBJ2-7, with D perhaps TRBD2 (5 bases). Per the germline V gene, CDR1 is DFQATT and CDR2 is SNEGSKA (reference sequence). The V gene lost 0 bases and the J gene lost 0 bases, with 9 bases spanning the gap. The CDR3 has 14 residues.

This clonotype was recorded only once. The chain recombines TRBV7-2 with TRBJ2-1; D uncertain. From germline, CDR1 is SGHTA and CDR2 FQGNSA. Trimming pared 0 bases from V and 10 bases from J, leaving 10 bases between. This CDR3 is built from 13 residues. The CDR3 spells CASSLAVTTEQFF. DNA for the CDR3: TGTGCCAGCAGCTTAGCGGTCACGACGGAGCAGTTCTTC.

This clonotype was detected many times. This CDR3 is CSGTTNNEQFF. DNA of the CDR3: TGCAGCGGGACTACCAACAATGAGCAGTTCTTC. V is TRBV29-1 and J is TRBJ2-1; weak D call: TRBD2 (6 bases). The CDR3 runs 11 residues. Per germline, CDR1 SQVTM and CDR2 ANQGSEA. Trimming pared 7 bases from V and 5 bases from J, leaving 9 bases between.

The chain employs TRBV20-1 and TRBJ2-3, with D perhaps matching TRBD1 (5 bases). Trimming cost V 6 bases and J 0 bases, with 10 bases left between them. CDR1 is DFQATT, CDR2 SNEGSKA, per germline (reference sequence). The CDR3 extends over 13 amino acids. CDR3 nucleotide sequence: TGCAGTGCCCCGACAGATAGCACAGATACGCAGTATTTT. This encodes CSAPTDSTDTQYF.

This clonotype was counted at least ten times. The genes are TRBV6-5 and TRBJ2-7; D gene uncertain. Trimming took 6 bases from V and 3 from J, leaving 9 bases between them. CDR1 is MNHEY, CDR2 SVGAGI, per germline. This CDR3 is 12 amino acids long. As DNA, the CDR3 is TGTGCCAGCAGCCCCGGGCTCTACGAGCAGTACTTC. Amino acid sequence: CASSPGLYEQYF.

This clonotype appeared many times. The chain links TRBV2 to TRBJ2-5; D gene ambiguous. Deletions cut 2 bases from V and 4 bases from J, with 8 bases between. CDR1 is SNHLY and CDR2 is FYNNEI in the germline V gene. This CDR3 has 13 amino acids. The CDR3 nucleotides read TGTGCCAGCAGTGAAACCCATGCAGAGACCCAGTACTTC. Residues: CASSETHAETQYF. Full variable domain (rest looked up from reference TRBV2 and TRBJ2-5): EPEVTQTPSHQVTQMGQEVILRCVPISNHLYFYWYRQILGQKVEFLVSFYNNEISEKSEIFDDQFSVERPDGSNFTLKIRSTKLEDSAMYFCASSETHAETQYFGPGTRLLVL.

The chain employs TRBV4-2 and TRBJ2-7; TRBD2 is a possible D gene (6 bases). Looked up from germline, CDR1 is LGHNA and CDR2 is YNFKEQ. The CDR3 length is 18 residues. The germline V and J ends were trimmed by 0 bases and 4 bases, with 22 bases remaining between them. CDR3 DNA: TGTGCCAGCAGCCAAGATGAATCGGTCCGGGGGAGATTGTACGAGCAGTACTTC. Encoded protein: CASSQDESVRGRLYEQYF.

This clonotype was recorded at least ten times. CDR3 bases: TGCGCCAGCAGCCAAGACGGGGACAGGAGGTACCAAGAGACCCAGTACTTC. Translated: CASSQDGDRRYQETQYF. This chain uses TRBV4-1 with TRBJ2-5; 8 nucleotides match TRBD1. Germline V gene lookup returns CDR1 MGHRA and CDR2 YSYEKL. Trimming took 0 bases from V and 0 from J; bases not matched to a gene: 6. The CDR3 loop spans 17 amino acids.

This clonotype came up a few times. V and J are TRBV6-1 and TRBJ1-5, with unresolved D. The CDR3 spans 14 residues. V lost 0 bases and J 6 bases, leaving 9 bases between the germline ends. Germline V CDR1 and CDR2: MNHNS, SASEGT. The CDR3 loop is CASSEAYRVQPQHF. The CDR3 bases are TGTGCCAGCAGTGAAGCTTACCGGGTTCAGCCCCAGCATTTT.

This clonotype was seen many times. V and J are TRBV10-1 and TRBJ2-3; the D call may be TRBD1 or TRBD2 (5 bases each). This CDR3 comprises 16 residues. CDR1 and CDR2 (germline): WNHNN, SYGVQD (reference sequence). V dropped 3 bases and J dropped 0 bases, with 13 bases sitting between them. The chain's CDR3 is CASSDSGPRSTDTQYF. The DNA of the CDR3 is TGCGCCAGCAGTGACTCGGGACCGAGAAGCACAGATACGCAGTATTTT.

This clonotype came up many times. The chain uses TRBV2 and TRBJ1-6; D is undetermined. Trimming took off 7 bases at V and 6 bases at J, with 10 bases between the two ends. Germline assignment: CDR1 SNHLY and CDR2 FYNNEI. CDR3 length equals 13 residues. CDR3 nucleotides: TGTGCCAGCACCGAAGGGAGTAATTCACCCCTCCACTTT. Amino acids: CASTEGSNSPLHF.

This clonotype was detected once. The DNA of the CDR3 is TGTGCCAGCAGCAGCCAAGGAGCGGGAGCAGATACGCAGTATTTT. Its protein is CASSSQGAGADTQYF. The chain employs TRBV7-2 and TRBJ2-3, with 8 bases matching TRBD2. V trimming: 5 bases; J trimming: 4 bases; junction bases outside the gene matches: 8. The CDR3 sequence is 15 residues long. Germline loops: CDR1 SGHTA, CDR2 FQGNSA.

This clonotype occurred many times. The V call is TRBV6-5, the J call TRBJ2-7; no clear D gene. The ends were cut back, 4 bases at V and 5 bases at J, with 12 bases in the middle. CDR3 length equals 13 residues. Germline V gene data show CDR1 as MNHEY and CDR2 as SVGAGI. CDR3 loop: CASSWNSENEQYF. The DNA of the CDR3 is TGTGCCAGCAGTTGGAACTCGGAAAACGAGCAGTACTTC.

The chain uses TRBV24-1 and TRBJ1-1, with TRBD1 identical over 8 bases. V trimming: 7 bases; J trimming: 3 bases; junction bases outside the gene matches: 6. CDR3 length: 14 residues. From germline, CDR1 is KGHDR and CDR2 SFDVKD. The CDR3 DNA reads TGTGCCACCAGCTTCCGGGACAGGTACACTGAAGCTTTCTTT. It yields the protein CATSFRDRYTEAFF.

This chain links TRBV5-8 with TRBJ2-1; TRBD2 aligns across 9 bases. CDR3 length: 14 residues. The ends lost 5 bases at V and 8 bases at J; junction bases unmatched: 8. Germline V gene lookup returns CDR1 SGHTS and CDR2 YDEGEE. The CDR3 here is CASRASGDIDEQFF. The CDR3 nucleotides are TGTGCCAGCAGGGCTAGCGGGGATATCGATGAGCAGTTCTTC.

The table lists this clonotype with many counts. V gene TRBV7-2 combines with J gene TRBJ2-5; D gene ambiguous. This CDR3 region has 13 residues. From germline, CDR1 is SGHTA and CDR2 FQGNSA. V was trimmed by 0 bases and J by 2 bases, leaving 4 bases between them. The CDR3 bases are TGTGCCAGCAGCTTAGCTAGGCAAGAGACCCAGTACTTC. Its translation is CASSLARQETQYF.

This clonotype was recorded many times. The chain has TRBV20-1 and TRBJ2-1; possibly TRBD2 for D (5 bases). This CDR3 spans 15 amino acids. The V end was cut by 8 bases, the J end by 4 bases, with 21 bases between. Germline V gene lookup returns CDR1 DFQATT and CDR2 SNEGSKA (reference sequence). The CDR3 loop is CSTAPRGIPYNEQFF. CDR3 nucleotide sequence: TGCAGTACGGCCCCCCGGGGTATCCCATACAATGAGCAGTTCTTC.

This clonotype has ten or more counts. CDR3 DNA: TGTGCCAGCAGTACCTTATTTGGCCAGATCACAGATACGCAGTATTTT. This gives the protein CASSTLFGQITDTQYF. This chain joins TRBV12-3 or TRBV12-4 and TRBJ2-3; D uncertain. Trimming removed 5 bases from V and 2 bases from J, with 17 bases in between. The CDR3 has 16 residues.

This chain uses TRBV7-2 with TRBJ2-3; D unclear. The CDR3 is made up of 15 amino acids. Per germline, CDR1 SGHTA and CDR2 FQGNSA. V gave up 7 bases and J gave up 2 bases, with 16 bases separating them. This chain's CDR3 is CASTSKGRHTDTQYF. The CDR3 coding sequence is TGTGCCAGCACCAGCAAGGGCAGACACACAGATACGCAGTATTTT. The variable domain in full, with the rest retrieved from reference TRBV7-2 and TRBJ2-3, is GAGVSQSPSNKVTEKGKDVELRCDPISGHTALYWYRQSLGQGLEFLIYFQGNSAPDKSGLPSDRFSAERTGGSVSTLTIQRTQQEDSAVYLCASTSKGRHTDTQYFGPGTRLTVL.

The gene calls are TRBV5-1 and TRBJ1-1, with D perhaps TRBD1 (6 bases). CDR1 and CDR2 from the germline V gene are SGHRS and YFSETQ. The V and J ends lost 2 bases and 1 base respectively, with 12 bases between them. The CDR3 spans 15 residues. CDR3 sequence reads: CASSFRWGANTEAFF. DNA of the CDR3: TGCGCCAGCAGCTTTCGGTGGGGGGCGAACACTGAAGCTTTCTTT. Together with reference TRBV5-1 and TRBJ1-1, the CDR3 gives the full variable domain: KAGVTQTPRYLIKTRGQQVTLSCSPISGHRSVSWYQQTPGQGLQFLFEYFSETQRNKGNFPGRFSGRQFSNSRSEMNVSTLELGDSALYLCASSFRWGANTEAFFGQGTRLTVV.